This paragraph reports one T cell receptor beta chain. Its antigen is unidentified. This sample stems from a study of CD8 T cells in ankylosing spondylitis. TCRdb used MiXCR to reprocess the 5' RACE reads, holding one entry per CDR3 protein. The sample shows approximately 500,000 distinct CDR3 sequences, roughly an eighth of them seen only once. General study findings and limits: Ankylosing spondylitis blood appeared to carry a characteristic TCR beta motif of roughly eight highly homologous variants. Clones linked to disease were reported to show significant enrichment in matched ankylosing spondylitis synovial fluid. CD8+ cells made up the disease-linked clones, which were relatively rare in peripheral blood.

This sequence originates from a male donor with ankylosing spondylitis. The sequenced sample was blood, either unsorted or a sorted T cell fraction (not recorded which).

The CDR3 region has the DNA TGTGCCAGTAGTACCGTCCAGGGGGGGGATCAGCCCCAGCATTTT. Translation gives CASSTVQGGDQPQHF. The rearrangement joins TRBV19 to TRBJ1-5; 7 nucleotides line up with TRBD1. The CDR3 length is 15 residues. CDR1 LNHDA and CDR2 SQIVND come from the germline V gene (reference sequence). The trim removed 4 bases at V and 5 bases at J, leaving 8 bases unmatched.